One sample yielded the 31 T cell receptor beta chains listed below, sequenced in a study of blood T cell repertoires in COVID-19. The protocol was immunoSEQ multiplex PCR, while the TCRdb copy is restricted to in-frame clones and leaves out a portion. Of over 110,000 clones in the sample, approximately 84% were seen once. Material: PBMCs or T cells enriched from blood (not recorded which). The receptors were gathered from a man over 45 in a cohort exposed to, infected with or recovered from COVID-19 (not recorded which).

For the CDR3, the DNA is TGTGCCAGTAGTATGGGGAGAGAGGTCACTGAAGCTTTCTTT. Its translation is CASSMGREVTEAFF. The chain joins TRBV19 to TRBJ1-1, with D uncertain. The CDR3 length is 14 residues. From germline, CDR1 is LNHDA and CDR2 SQIVND (reference sequence). V lost 3 bases, J lost 4 bases, and 12 bases lay in between.

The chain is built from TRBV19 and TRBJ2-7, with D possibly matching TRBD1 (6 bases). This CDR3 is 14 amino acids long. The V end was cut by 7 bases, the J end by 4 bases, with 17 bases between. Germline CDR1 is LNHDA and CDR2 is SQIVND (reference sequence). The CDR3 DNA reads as TGTGCCAGTAACCAGGGGACGGGTTTTTACGAGCAGTACTTC. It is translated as CASNQGTGFYEQYF.

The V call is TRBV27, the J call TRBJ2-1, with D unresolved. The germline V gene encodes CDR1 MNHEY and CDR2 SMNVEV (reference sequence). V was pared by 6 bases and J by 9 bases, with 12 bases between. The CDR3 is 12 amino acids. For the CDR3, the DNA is TGTGCCAGCAGCCCCGGCCCGGGTGAGCAGTTCTTC. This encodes CASSPGPGEQFF.

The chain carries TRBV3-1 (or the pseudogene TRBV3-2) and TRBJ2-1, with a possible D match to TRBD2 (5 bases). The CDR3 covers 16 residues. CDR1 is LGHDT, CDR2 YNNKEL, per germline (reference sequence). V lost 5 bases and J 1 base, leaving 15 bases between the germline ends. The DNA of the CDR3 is TGTGCCAGCAGCAGGACTGCGGGCCTTTCCTACAATGAGCAGTTCTTC. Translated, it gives CASSRTAGLSYNEQFF.

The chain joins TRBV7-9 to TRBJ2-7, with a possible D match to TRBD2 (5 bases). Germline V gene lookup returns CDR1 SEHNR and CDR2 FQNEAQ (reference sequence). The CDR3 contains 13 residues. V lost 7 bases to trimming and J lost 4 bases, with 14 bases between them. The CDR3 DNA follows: TGTGCCAGCACCCACCGGGGAACTTACGAGCAGTACTTC. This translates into CASTHRGTYEQYF.

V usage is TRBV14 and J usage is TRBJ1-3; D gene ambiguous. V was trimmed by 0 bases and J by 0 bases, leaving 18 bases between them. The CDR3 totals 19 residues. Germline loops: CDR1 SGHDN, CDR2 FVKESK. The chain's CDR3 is CASSQDPTVLQISGNTIYF. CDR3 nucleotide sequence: TGTGCCAGCAGCCAAGATCCAACAGTTTTACAAATCTCTGGAAACACCATATATTTT. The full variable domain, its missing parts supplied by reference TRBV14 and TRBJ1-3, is EAGVTQFPSHSVIEKGQTVTLRCDPISGHDNLYWYRRVMGKEIKFLLHFVKESKQDESGMPNNRFLAERTGGTYSTLKVQPAELEDSGVYFCASSQDPTVLQISGNTIYFGEGSWLTVV.

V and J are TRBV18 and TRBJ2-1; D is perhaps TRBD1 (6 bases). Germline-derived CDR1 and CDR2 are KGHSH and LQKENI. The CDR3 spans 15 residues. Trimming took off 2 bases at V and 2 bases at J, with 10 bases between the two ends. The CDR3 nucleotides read TGTGCCAGCTCACCAACCGGGACACCCTACAATGAGCAGTTCTTC. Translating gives CASSPTGTPYNEQFF.

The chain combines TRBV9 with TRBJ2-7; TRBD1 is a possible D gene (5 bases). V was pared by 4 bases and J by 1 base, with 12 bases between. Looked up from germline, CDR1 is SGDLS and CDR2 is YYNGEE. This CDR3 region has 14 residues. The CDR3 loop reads CASSKKDRSYEQYF. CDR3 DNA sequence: TGTGCCAGCAGCAAAAAAGACAGATCCTACGAGCAGTACTTC. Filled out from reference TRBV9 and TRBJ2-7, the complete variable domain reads DSGVTQTPKHLITATGQRVTLRCSPRSGDLSVYWYQQSLDQGLQFLIQYYNGEERAKGNILERFSAQQFPDLHSELNLSSLELGDSALYFCASSKKDRSYEQYFGPGTRLTVT.

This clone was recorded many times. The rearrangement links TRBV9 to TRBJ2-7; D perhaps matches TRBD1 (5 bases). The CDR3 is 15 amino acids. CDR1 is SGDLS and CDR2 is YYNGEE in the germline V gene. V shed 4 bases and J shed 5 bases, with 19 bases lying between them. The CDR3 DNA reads TGTGCCAGCAGCCCGGATGGCCAGGGTTTCAACGAGCAGTACTTC. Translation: CASSPDGQGFNEQYF.

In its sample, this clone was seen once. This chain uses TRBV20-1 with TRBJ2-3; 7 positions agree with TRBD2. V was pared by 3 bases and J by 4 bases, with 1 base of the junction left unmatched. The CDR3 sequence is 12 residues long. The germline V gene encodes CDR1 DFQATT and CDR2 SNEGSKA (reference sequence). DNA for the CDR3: TGCAGTGCTAGTACTAGCGCAGATACGCAGTATTTT. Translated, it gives CSASTSADTQYF.

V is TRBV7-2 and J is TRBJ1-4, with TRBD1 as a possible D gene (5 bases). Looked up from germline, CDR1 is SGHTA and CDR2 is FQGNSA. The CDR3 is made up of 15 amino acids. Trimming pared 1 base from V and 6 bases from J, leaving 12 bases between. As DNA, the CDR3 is TGTGCCAGCAGCTTAGGTCCAGGGCCGGATGAAAAACTGTTTTTT. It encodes CASSLGPGPDEKLFF.

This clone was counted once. In DNA, the CDR3 is TGCGCCAGCAGCTCGACAGTAGACTATGGCTACACCTTC. Translating gives CASSSTVDYGYTF. This chain connects TRBV5-1 to TRBJ1-2, with D possibly TRBD1 on 5 matching bases. Per the germline V gene, CDR1 is SGHRS and CDR2 is YFSETQ. The CDR3 spans 13 residues. Trimming took off 3 bases at V and 3 bases at J, with 9 bases between the two ends.

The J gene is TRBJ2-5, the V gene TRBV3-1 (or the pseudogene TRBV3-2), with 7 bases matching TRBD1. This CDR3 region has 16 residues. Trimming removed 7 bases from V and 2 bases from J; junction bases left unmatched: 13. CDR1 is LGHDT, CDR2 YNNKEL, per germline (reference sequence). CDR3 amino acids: CASIHPRDSPQETQYF. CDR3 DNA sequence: TGTGCCAGCATCCATCCCCGGGACAGCCCACAAGAGACCCAGTACTTC.

DNA of the CDR3: TGTGCCTGGAGTGGGAGAGGCGGAAAGACCCAGTACTTC. It specifies CAWSGRGGKTQYF. The chain employs TRBV30 and TRBJ2-5, with no clear D. Per the germline V gene, CDR1 is GTSNPN and CDR2 is SVGIG (reference sequence). V shed 1 base and J shed 6 bases, with 12 bases lying between them. This CDR3 is 13 amino acids long.

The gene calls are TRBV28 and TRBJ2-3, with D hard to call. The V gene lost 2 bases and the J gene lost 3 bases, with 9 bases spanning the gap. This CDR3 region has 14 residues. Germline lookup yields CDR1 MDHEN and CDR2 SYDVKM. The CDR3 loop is CASSLPTETDTQYF. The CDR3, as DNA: TGTGCCAGCAGTTTACCAACAGAAACAGATACGCAGTATTTT. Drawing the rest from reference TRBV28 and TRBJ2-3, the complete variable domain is DVKVTQSSRYLVKRTGEKVFLECVQDMDHENMFWYRQDPGLGLRLIYFSYDVKMKEKGDIPEGYSVSREKKERFSLILESASTNQTSMYLCASSLPTETDTQYFGPGTRLTVL.

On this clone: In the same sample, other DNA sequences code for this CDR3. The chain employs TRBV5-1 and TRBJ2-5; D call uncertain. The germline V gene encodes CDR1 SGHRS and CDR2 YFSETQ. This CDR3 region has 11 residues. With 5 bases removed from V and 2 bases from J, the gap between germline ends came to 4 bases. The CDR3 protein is CASRAQETQYF. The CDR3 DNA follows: TGCGCCAGCAGAGCTCAAGAGACCCAGTACTTC.

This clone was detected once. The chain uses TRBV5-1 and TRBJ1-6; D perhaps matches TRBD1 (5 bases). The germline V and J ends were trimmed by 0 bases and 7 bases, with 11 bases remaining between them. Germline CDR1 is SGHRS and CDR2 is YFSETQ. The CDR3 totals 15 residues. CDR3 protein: CASSLDPGQNSPLHF. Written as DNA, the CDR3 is TGCGCCAGCAGCTTGGACCCAGGGCAGAATTCACCCCTCCACTTT.

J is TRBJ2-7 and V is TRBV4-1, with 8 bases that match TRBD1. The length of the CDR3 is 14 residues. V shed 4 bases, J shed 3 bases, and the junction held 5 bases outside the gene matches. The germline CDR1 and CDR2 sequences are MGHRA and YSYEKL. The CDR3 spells CASSRQTGDYEQYF. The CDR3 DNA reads TGCGCCAGCAGCCGACAGACAGGGGACTACGAGCAGTACTTC.

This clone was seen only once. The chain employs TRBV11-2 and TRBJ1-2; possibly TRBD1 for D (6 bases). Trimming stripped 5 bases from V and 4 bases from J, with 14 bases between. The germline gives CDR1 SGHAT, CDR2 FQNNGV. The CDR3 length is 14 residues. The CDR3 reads CASSPFGGVYGYTF. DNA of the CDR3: TGTGCCAGCAGCCCATTTGGGGGCGTCTATGGCTACACCTTC.

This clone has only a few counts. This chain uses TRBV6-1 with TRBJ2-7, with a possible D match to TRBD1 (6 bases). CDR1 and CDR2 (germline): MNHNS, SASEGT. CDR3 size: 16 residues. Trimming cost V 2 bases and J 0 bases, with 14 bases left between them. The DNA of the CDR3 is TGTGCCAGCAGTGAAAGGGACACCGAGAGCTCCTACGAGCAGTACTTC. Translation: CASSERDTESSYEQYF.

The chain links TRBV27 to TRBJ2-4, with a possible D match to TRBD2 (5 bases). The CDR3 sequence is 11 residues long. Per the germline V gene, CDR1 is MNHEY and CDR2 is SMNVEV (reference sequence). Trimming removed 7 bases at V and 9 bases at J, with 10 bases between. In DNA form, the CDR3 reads TGTGCCAGCAAAGGTGAGGGCATTCAGTACTTC. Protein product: CASKGEGIQYF.

CDR3 protein: CASSFRDYYNEQFF. As DNA, the CDR3 is TGTGCCAGCAGCTTTAGGGACTACTACAATGAGCAGTTCTTC. This sequence joins TRBV5-4 and TRBJ2-1, with 7 bases that match TRBD2. V lost 2 bases and J lost 3; bases outside the gene matches: 2. This CDR3 spans 14 amino acids. Per the germline V gene, CDR1 is SGHNT and CDR2 is YYREEE (reference sequence).

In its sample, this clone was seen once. The CDR3 spells CASSQDVSANYGYTF. The CDR3 DNA sequence: TGTGCCAGCAGCCAAGATGTGTCTGCTAACTATGGCTACACCTTC. V and J are TRBV4-2 and TRBJ1-2; D gene ambiguous. Germline V gene data show CDR1 as LGHNA and CDR2 as YNFKEQ. This CDR3 contains 15 residues. The V and J ends lost 0 bases and 0 bases respectively, with 8 bases between them.

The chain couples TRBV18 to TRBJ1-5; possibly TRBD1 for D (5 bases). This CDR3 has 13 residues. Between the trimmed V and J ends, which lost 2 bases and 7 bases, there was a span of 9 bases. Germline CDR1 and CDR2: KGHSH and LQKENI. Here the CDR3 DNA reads TGTGCCAGCTCACCAGGGGAGGGGCAGCCCCAGCATTTT. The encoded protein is CASSPGEGQPQHF. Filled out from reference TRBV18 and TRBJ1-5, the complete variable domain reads NAGVMQNPRHLVRRRGQEARLRCSPMKGHSHVYWYRQLPEEGLKFMVYLQKENIIDESGMPKERFSAEFPKEGPSILRIQQVVRGDSAAYFCASSPGEGQPQHFGDGTRLSIL.

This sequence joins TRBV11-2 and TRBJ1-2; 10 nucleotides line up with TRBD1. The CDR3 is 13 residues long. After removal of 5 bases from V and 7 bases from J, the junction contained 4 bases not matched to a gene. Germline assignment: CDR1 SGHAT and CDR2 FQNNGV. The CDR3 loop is CASSRTGGVGYTF. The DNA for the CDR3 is TGTGCCAGCAGCCGGACAGGGGGTGTTGGCTACACCTTC.

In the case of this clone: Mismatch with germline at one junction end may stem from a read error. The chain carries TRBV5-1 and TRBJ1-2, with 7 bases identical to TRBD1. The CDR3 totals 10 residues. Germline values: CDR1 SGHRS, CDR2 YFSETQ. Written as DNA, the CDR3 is TGCGCCAGCACATATGGAGGGGGCCCCTTC. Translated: CASTYGGGPF.

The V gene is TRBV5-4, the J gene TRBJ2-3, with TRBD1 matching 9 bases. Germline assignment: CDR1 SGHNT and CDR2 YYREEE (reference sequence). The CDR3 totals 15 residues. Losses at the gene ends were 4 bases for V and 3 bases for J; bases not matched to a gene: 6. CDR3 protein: CASSPGTGRTDTQYF. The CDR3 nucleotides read TGTGCCAGCAGCCCCGGGACAGGGCGTACAGATACGCAGTATTTT.

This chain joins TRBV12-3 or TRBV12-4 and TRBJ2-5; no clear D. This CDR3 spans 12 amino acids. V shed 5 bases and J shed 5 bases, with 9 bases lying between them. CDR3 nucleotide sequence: TGTGCCAGCAGTCAACTCCGGGAGACCCAGTACTTC. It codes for CASSQLRETQYF.

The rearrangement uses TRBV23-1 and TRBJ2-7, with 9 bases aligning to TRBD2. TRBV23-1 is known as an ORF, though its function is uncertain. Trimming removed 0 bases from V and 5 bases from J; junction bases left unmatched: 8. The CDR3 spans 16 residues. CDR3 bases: TGCGCCAGCAGTCAATCGTCGCGGGGGGGCGAACACGAGCAGTACTTC. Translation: CASSQSSRGGEHEQYF.

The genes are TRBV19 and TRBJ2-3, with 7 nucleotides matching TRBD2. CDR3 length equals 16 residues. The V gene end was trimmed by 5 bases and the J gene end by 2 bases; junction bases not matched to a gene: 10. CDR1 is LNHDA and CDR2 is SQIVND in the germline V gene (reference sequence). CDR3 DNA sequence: TGTGCCAGTAGTTCCAGGGACTACTTAACCACAGATACGCAGTATTTT. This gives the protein CASSSRDYLTTDTQYF. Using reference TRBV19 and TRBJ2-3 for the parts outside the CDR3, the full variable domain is DGGITQSPKYLFRKEGQNVTLSCEQNLNHDAMYWYRQDPGQGLRLIYYSQIVNDFQKGDIAEGYSVSREKKESFPLTVTSAQKNPTAFYLCASSSRDYLTTDTQYFGPGTRLTVL.

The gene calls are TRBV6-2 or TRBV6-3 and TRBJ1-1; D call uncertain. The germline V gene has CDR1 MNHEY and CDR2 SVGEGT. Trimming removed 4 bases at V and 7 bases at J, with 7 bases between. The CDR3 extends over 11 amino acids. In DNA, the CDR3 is TGTGCCAGCAGTTCAGAATATGAAGCTTTCTTT. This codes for CASSSEYEAFF.